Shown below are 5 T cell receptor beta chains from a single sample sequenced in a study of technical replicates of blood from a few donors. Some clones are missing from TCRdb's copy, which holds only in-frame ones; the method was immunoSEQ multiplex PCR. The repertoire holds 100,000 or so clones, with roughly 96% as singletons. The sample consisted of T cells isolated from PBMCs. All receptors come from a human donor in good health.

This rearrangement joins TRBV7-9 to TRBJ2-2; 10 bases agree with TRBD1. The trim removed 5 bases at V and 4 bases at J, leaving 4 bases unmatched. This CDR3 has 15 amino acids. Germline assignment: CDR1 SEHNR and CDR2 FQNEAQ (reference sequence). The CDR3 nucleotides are TGTGCCAGCAGCGTCGACAGGGGGCTCACCGGGGAGCTGTTTTTT. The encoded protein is CASSVDRGLTGELFF.

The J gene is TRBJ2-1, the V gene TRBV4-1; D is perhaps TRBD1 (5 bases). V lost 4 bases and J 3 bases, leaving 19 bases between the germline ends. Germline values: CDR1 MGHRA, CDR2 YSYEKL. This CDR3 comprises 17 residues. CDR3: CASSPMIRGAGYNEQFF. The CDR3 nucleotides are TGCGCCAGCAGCCCAATGATAAGGGGCGCCGGCTACAATGAGCAGTTCTTC.

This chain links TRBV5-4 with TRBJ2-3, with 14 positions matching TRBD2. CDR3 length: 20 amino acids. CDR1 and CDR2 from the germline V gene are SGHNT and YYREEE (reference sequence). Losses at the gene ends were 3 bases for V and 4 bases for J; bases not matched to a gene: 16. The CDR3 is CASSSGLTSGRAHQSDTQYF. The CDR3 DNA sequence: TGTGCCAGCAGCTCCGGGTTGACTAGCGGGAGGGCTCATCAGTCAGATACGCAGTATTTT. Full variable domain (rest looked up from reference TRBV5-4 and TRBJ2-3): ETGVTQSPTHLIKTRGQQVTLRCSSQSGHNTVSWYQQALGQGPQFIFQYYREEENGRGNFPPRFSGLQFPNYSSELNVNALELDDSALYLCASSSGLTSGRAHQSDTQYFGPGTRLTVL.

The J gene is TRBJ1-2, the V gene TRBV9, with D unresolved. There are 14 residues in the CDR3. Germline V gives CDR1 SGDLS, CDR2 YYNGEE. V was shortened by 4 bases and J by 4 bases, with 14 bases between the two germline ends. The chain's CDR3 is CASSPPTAFYGYTF. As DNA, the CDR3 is TGTGCCAGCAGCCCCCCGACTGCCTTCTATGGCTACACCTTC. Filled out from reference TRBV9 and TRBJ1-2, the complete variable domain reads DSGVTQTPKHLITATGQRVTLRCSPRSGDLSVYWYQQSLDQGLQFLIQYYNGEERAKGNILERFSAQQFPDLHSELNLSSLELGDSALYFCASSPPTAFYGYTFGSGTRLTVV.

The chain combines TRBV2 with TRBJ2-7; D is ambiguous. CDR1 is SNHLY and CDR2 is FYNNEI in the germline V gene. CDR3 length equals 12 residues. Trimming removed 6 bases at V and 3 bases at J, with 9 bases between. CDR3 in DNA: TGTGCCAGCAGGGCGGAAAACTACGAGCAGTACTTC. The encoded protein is CASRAENYEQYF.